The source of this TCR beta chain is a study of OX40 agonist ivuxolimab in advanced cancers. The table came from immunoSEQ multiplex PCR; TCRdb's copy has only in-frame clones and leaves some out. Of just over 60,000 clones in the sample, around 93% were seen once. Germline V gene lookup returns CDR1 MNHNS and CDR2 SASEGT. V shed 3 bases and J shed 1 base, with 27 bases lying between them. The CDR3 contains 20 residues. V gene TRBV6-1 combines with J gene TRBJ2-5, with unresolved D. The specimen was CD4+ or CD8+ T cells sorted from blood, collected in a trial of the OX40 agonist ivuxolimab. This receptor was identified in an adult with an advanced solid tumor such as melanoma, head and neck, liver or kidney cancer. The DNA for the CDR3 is TGTGCCAGCAGTGAGATCAAGACGGACCCTCATCTATCCATCCAAGAGACCCAGTACTTC. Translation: CASSEIKTDPHLSIQETQYF.